The 21 T cell receptor beta chains in this list originate from one sample, sequenced in a study of cytomegalovirus exposure and HLA in healthy donors. Some clones are missing from TCRdb's copy, which holds only in-frame ones; the method was immunoSEQ multiplex PCR. The sample includes 200,000 to 300,000 clones, about 90% of them seen just once. Source material: PBMCs. These receptors were collected from a man younger than 35 in good health and CMV-seropositive.

The chain uses TRBV2 and TRBJ1-5; a weak D match, TRBD1 (5 bases). This CDR3 is built from 16 residues. Trimming cost V 6 bases and J 7 bases, with 22 bases left between them. Germline CDR1 SNHLY, CDR2 FYNNEI. The CDR3 sequence: CASRSSGTLRSQPQHF. For the CDR3, the DNA is TGTGCCAGCAGAAGCAGCGGGACGCTTAGAAGCCAGCCCCAGCATTTT.

The rearrangement joins TRBV15 to TRBJ2-7; 11 bases fit TRBD2. Germline-derived CDR1 and CDR2 are LNHNV and YYDKDF (reference sequence). The V and J ends lost 7 bases and 4 bases, in that order; junction bases with no gene match: 6. This CDR3 region has 14 residues. This CDR3 reads CATKPGLAEYEQYF. CDR3 sequence (DNA): TGTGCCACCAAACCGGGACTAGCGGAGTACGAGCAGTACTTC.

The V gene is TRBV7-3, the J gene TRBJ2-2; 13 bases line up with TRBD2. The germline gives CDR1 SGHTA, CDR2 FQGTGA. V lost 6 bases to trimming and J lost 2 bases; unmatched junction nucleotides: 9. The CDR3 spans 18 residues. The CDR3 nucleotides are TGTGCCAGCAGTTCGCGGACTAGCGGGAGTATTAACACCGGGGAGCTGTTTTTT. It encodes CASSSRTSGSINTGELFF. Complete variable domain (other parts from reference TRBV7-3 and TRBJ2-2): GAGVSQTPSNKVTEKGKYVELRCDPISGHTALYWYRQSLGQGPEFLIYFQGTGAADDSGLPNDRFFAVRPEGSVSTLKIQRTERGDSAVYLCASSSRTSGSINTGELFFGEGSRLTVL.

This chain connects TRBV4-1 to TRBJ2-2, with a tentative D call TRBD1 (5 bases). CDR3 size: 16 residues. Trimming took 1 base from V and 5 from J, leaving 14 bases between them. Looked up from germline, CDR1 is MGHRA and CDR2 is YSYEKL. CDR3 amino acids: CASSQVLVAGTGELFF. CDR3 DNA: TGCGCCAGCAGCCAAGTTCTGGTAGCAGGGACCGGGGAGCTGTTTTTT.

The chain couples TRBV7-6 to TRBJ1-1; D not certain. Looked up from germline, CDR1 is SGHVS and CDR2 is FNYEAQ. Deletions cut 0 bases from V and 1 base from J, with 6 bases between. This CDR3 comprises 14 residues. DNA for the CDR3: TGTGCCAGCAGCTTAGCGTCCAAGAACACTGAAGCTTTCTTT. Amino acids: CASSLASKNTEAFF.

This chain connects TRBV27 to TRBJ2-7; D gene ambiguous. The germline V gene encodes CDR1 MNHEY and CDR2 SMNVEV (reference sequence). This CDR3 has 13 amino acids. V dropped 2 bases and J dropped 0 bases, with 5 bases sitting between them. This CDR3 is CASSLTLSYEQYF. CDR3 sequence (DNA): TGTGCCAGCAGTTTAACCCTCTCCTACGAGCAGTACTTC.

CDR3 sequence reads: CASRDQGMRSYEQYF. The CDR3, as DNA: TGTGCCAGCAGGGATCAGGGGATGAGGTCCTACGAGCAGTACTTC. This rearrangement joins TRBV28 to TRBJ2-7; possible D gene TRBD1, 6 bases. The germline V gene encodes CDR1 MDHEN and CDR2 SYDVKM. The V gene lost 6 bases and the J gene lost 1 base, with 16 bases spanning the gap. The CDR3 is 15 amino acids.

The CDR3 protein is CASALMTGNYEQYF. CDR3 in DNA: TGTGCCAGCGCGCTTATGACCGGAAACTACGAGCAGTACTTC. V gene TRBV11-2 combines with J gene TRBJ2-7; D is uncertain. Germline CDR1 reads SGHAT; CDR2 reads FQNNGV. This CDR3 region has 14 residues. The ends were cut back, 8 bases at V and 3 bases at J, with 17 bases in the middle.

The chain links TRBV2 to TRBJ2-3; D is perhaps TRBD2 (7 bases). V lost 10 bases and J lost 7, with 18 bases in between. The CDR3 totals 13 residues. CDR1 is SNHLY, CDR2 FYNNEI, per germline. CDR3 DNA sequence: TGTGCCACCGGGGGGCAGGGAGGTAATACGCAGTATTTT. Protein product: CATGGQGGNTQYF.

This clone has a handful of counts. The chain links TRBV29-1 to TRBJ2-5; D gene unclear. The CDR3 contains 12 residues. Per germline, CDR1 SQVTM and CDR2 ANQGSEA. V lost 6 bases to trimming and J lost 4 bases, with 12 bases between them. The CDR3: CSVQLVRETQYF. CDR3 coding DNA: TGCAGCGTCCAATTGGTCCGAGAGACCCAGTACTTC.

The chain couples TRBV30 to TRBJ1-3; TRBD1 might be the D (6 bases). This CDR3 spans 13 amino acids. CDR1 and CDR2 from the germline V gene are GTSNPN and SVGIG (reference sequence). V was trimmed by 2 bases and J by 4 bases, leaving 9 bases between them. The CDR3 loop reads CAWSHRAGNTIYF. The CDR3 bases are TGTGCCTGGAGTCACAGGGCGGGAAACACCATATATTTT.

This rearrangement joins TRBV7-2 to TRBJ2-7; a weak D match, TRBD2 (6 bases). Germline CDR1 and CDR2: SGHTA and FQGNSA. Trimming took off 7 bases at V and 7 bases at J, with 14 bases between the two ends. The CDR3 contains 12 residues. This chain's CDR3 is CASTSEGVEQYF. CDR3 DNA: TGTGCCAGCACCTCGGAGGGCGTGGAGCAGTACTTC.

The chain uses TRBV28 and TRBJ2-7; 7 nucleotides match TRBD1. CDR1 and CDR2 from the germline V gene are MDHEN and SYDVKM. The trim removed 4 bases at V and 1 base at J, leaving 10 bases unmatched. This CDR3 is 16 amino acids long. The CDR3, as DNA: TGTGCCAGCAGTTCAAGGGGACAGCGGATTTCCTACGAGCAGTACTTC. Protein: CASSSRGQRISYEQYF.

The chain combines TRBV18 with TRBJ1-2; 7 bases line up with TRBD1. This CDR3 comprises 18 residues. CDR1 is KGHSH, CDR2 LQKENI, per germline. The ends lost 1 base at V and 2 bases at J; junction bases unmatched: 13. DNA of the CDR3: TGTGCCAGCTCACCACAGACAGGGCCATTCGTACCAAACTATGGCTACACCTTC. It is translated as CASSPQTGPFVPNYGYTF.

This clone was seen just once. The rearrangement uses TRBV2 and TRBJ1-1, with 9 bases matching TRBD1. This CDR3 has 15 amino acids. V was pared by 8 bases and J by 0 bases, with 7 bases of the junction left unmatched. CDR1 and CDR2 (germline): SNHLY, FYNNEI. CDR3 sequence (DNA): TGTGCCAGCCGGGCGGGACAGGGAATGAACACTGAAGCTTTCTTT. This encodes CASRAGQGMNTEAFF.

The table lists this clone with a count of one. The V and J genes are TRBV4-1 and TRBJ2-7; unclear D gene. The CDR3 spans 14 residues. CDR1 is MGHRA, CDR2 YSYEKL, per germline. V lost 0 bases and J lost 8, with 14 bases in between. The CDR3 loop is CASSQDLSSVQQYF. The CDR3 DNA reads as TGCGCCAGCAGCCAAGATCTTAGTTCCGTCCAGCAGTACTTC.

Only one count was recorded for this clone. This rearrangement joins TRBV5-1 to TRBJ1-2; 7 positions match TRBD1. The CDR3 loop spans 14 amino acids. V gave up 4 bases and J gave up 2 bases; unmatched junction bases: 5. Looked up from germline, CDR1 is SGHRS and CDR2 is YFSETQ. The CDR3 coding sequence is TGCGCCAGCAGCATCACAGGGGCCAACTATGGCTACACCTTC. The encoded protein is CASSITGANYGYTF.

V and J are TRBV11-3 and TRBJ1-1; D is possibly TRBD1 (5 bases). Germline V gene data show CDR1 as SGHNT and CDR2 as YENEEA. Trimming stripped 5 bases from V and 2 bases from J, with 18 bases between. The CDR3 extends over 16 amino acids. CDR3 residues: CASSPRGRQFNTEAFF. The CDR3 region has the DNA TGTGCCAGCAGCCCTAGAGGACGACAGTTCAACACTGAAGCTTTCTTT. Full variable domain (remainder filled in from reference TRBV11-3 and TRBJ1-1): EAGVVQSPRYKIIEKKQPVAFWCNPISGHNTLYWYLQNLGQGPELLIRYENEEAVDDSQLPKDRFSAERLKGVDSTLKIQPAELGDSAVYLCASSPRGRQFNTEAFFGQGTRLTVV.

This sequence joins TRBV6-1 and TRBJ2-7; 13 positions agree with TRBD2. The CDR3 has 15 residues. Losses at the gene ends were 6 bases for V and 5 bases for J; bases not matched to a gene: 7. Germline loops: CDR1 MNHNS, CDR2 SASEGT. This CDR3 is CASSATSGRAHEQYF. The CDR3 DNA follows: TGTGCCAGCAGCGCCACTAGCGGGAGGGCCCACGAGCAGTACTTC.

The V gene is TRBV11-2, the J gene TRBJ2-1; no clear D. V was trimmed by 5 bases and J by 0 bases, leaving 5 bases between them. From germline, CDR1 is SGHAT and CDR2 FQNNGV. The CDR3 has 13 amino acids. The CDR3 loop is CASSPVSYNEQFF. DNA of the CDR3: TGTGCCAGCAGCCCGGTCTCCTACAATGAGCAGTTCTTC.

This rearrangement joins TRBV6-6 to TRBJ2-1; D perhaps matches TRBD2 (5 bases). Germline V CDR1 and CDR2: MNHNY, SVGAGI (reference sequence). V gave up 2 bases and J gave up 7 bases, with 18 bases separating them. The CDR3 runs 16 residues. The CDR3 DNA reads TGTGCCAGCAGTTACCCCCCTTGGGTCCGGGGAAATGAGCAGTTCTTC. Translated, it gives CASSYPPWVRGNEQFF.